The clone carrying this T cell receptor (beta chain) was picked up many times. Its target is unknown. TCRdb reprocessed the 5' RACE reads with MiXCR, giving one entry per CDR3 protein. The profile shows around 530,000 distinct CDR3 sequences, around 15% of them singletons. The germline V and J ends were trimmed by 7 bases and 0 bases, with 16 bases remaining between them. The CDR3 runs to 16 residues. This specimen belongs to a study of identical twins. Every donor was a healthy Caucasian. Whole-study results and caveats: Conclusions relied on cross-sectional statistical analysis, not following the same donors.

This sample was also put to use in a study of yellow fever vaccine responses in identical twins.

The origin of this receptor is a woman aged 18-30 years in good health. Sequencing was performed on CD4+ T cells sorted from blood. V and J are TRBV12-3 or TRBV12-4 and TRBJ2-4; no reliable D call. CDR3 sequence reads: CASNFRTSEAKNIQYF. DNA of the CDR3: TGTGCCAGCAATTTTCGAACCTCGGAAGCCAAAAACATTCAGTACTTC.